This T cell receptor (beta chain) was found in a study of T cell changes during pregnancy in multiple sclerosis. Notes on this clone: The same CDR3 is also encoded by other DNA sequences in this sample.

Profiling relied on immunoSEQ multiplex PCR, and the TCRdb table lists in-frame clones only, not all of them. The table has more than 80,000 clones, 85% to 95% seen once. This CDR3 contains 13 residues. Trimming left V 0 bases short and J 5 bases short, with 7 bases between. Germline-derived CDR1 and CDR2 are LNHDA and SQIVND (reference sequence). This specimen was peripheral blood, taken after pregnancy. V usage is TRBV19 and J usage is TRBJ1-1; D is undetermined. This sequence originates from a female donor with multiple sclerosis, enrolled in a pregnancy study. CDR3: CASSIERRTEAFF. The CDR3 DNA is TGTGCCAGTAGTATAGAGCGGCGGACTGAAGCTTTCTTT. The complete variable domain, with remaining parts taken from reference TRBV19 and TRBJ1-1, reads DGGITQSPKYLFRKEGQNVTLSCEQNLNHDAMYWYRQDPGQGLRLIYYSQIVNDFQKGDIAEGYSVSREKKESFPLTVTSAQKNPTAFYLCASSIERRTEAFFGQGTRLTVV.